This entry describes one T cell receptor beta chain. Antigen specificity is unknown. The sample comes from a study of beta chain features in type 1 diabetes. As every portion of the isolated RNA was reverse transcribed, the sequencing read expressed TCRB transcripts. About 3.7 million reads per sample were averaged for naive, central memory and regulatory samples. Libraries were prepared by immunoSEQ multiplex PCR; TCRdb keeps only in-frame clonotypes and omits some of them. The sample lists 600,000 to 700,000 clones, under 15% occurring once. The germline gives CDR1 LNHDA, CDR2 SQIVND (reference sequence). The CDR3 consists of 16 residues. V lost 5 bases to trimming and J lost 0 bases, with 13 bases between them. Purities over 95% were achieved in all sorted populations. Study-wide results and limits: In every one of the four CD4+ subsets, TCRB CDR3s were moderately but significantly shorter in Type 1 diabetes patients. Researchers reported that naive, central memory and Treg TCRB repertoires appeared more similar in patients than in healthy donors.

The sample taken for sequencing was naive CD4+ T cells from blood. The chain has TRBV19 and TRBJ1-4, with D possibly matching TRBD1 (6 bases). The receptor was derived from a man aged 25 to 40 with type 1 diabetes. The CDR3 sequence: CASSVLTGTTNEKLFF. CDR3 sequence (DNA): TGTGCCAGTAGTGTCCTAACAGGGACAACTAATGAAAAACTGTTTTTT.